The rows below give T cell receptor beta chains drawn from one sample of a study of shared clonotypes between healthy human individuals. Assay: immunoSEQ multiplex PCR; the TCRdb copy retains only in-frame clones and omits some. The repertoire holds 600,000 to 750,000 clones, with more than 70% as singletons. Sequenced sample: memory CD4+ T cells sorted from blood. The receptors were sampled from a woman aged 25-40 years in good health. CDR3s include the opening cysteine and the closing phenylalanine or tryptophan. D genes are given only for firm matches. Rows may omit the clone size; those that give it use once, few, many or a size class.

v_gene: TRBV4-1
d_gene: TRBD2
j_gene: TRBJ2-5
abundance: .
CDR3aa: CASSHSGGDLTETQYF
CDR3nt: TGCGCCAGCAGCCACTCCGGGGGGGACTTAACAGAGACCCAGTACTTC

v_gene: TRBV7-2
d_gene: TRBD2
j_gene: TRBJ2-1
abundance: .
CDR3aa: CASSLTSGNSNEQFF
CDR3nt: TGTGCCAGCAGCCTGACTAGCGGGAACTCCAATGAGCAGTTCTTC

v_gene: TRBV6-1
d_gene: .
j_gene: TRBJ1-1
abundance: .
CDR3aa: CASSEMPLNTEAFF
CDR3nt: TGTGCCAGCAGTGAGATGCCCCTGAACACTGAAGCTTTCTTT

v_gene: TRBV5-4
d_gene: TRBD2
j_gene: TRBJ2-1
abundance: .
CDR3aa: CASSRGREGGNEQFF
CDR3nt: TGTGCCAGCAGTCGAGGGCGGGAGGGAGGGAATGAGCAGTTCTTC

v_gene: TRBV5-4
d_gene: .
j_gene: TRBJ2-5
abundance: .
CDR3aa: CASSFGQYQETQYF
CDR3nt: TGTGCCAGCAGCTTTGGACAATACCAAGAGACCCAGTACTTC

v_gene: TRBV5-4
d_gene: .
j_gene: TRBJ1-6
abundance: .
CDR3aa: CASSFGDMGNSPLHF
CDR3nt: TGTGCCAGCAGCTTCGGGGACATGGGCAATTCACCCCTCCACTTT

v_gene: TRBV7-7
d_gene: .
j_gene: TRBJ2-1
abundance: .
CDR3aa: CASSLDRENEQFF
CDR3nt: TGTGCCAGCAGCTTAGACAGGGAAAATGAGCAGTTCTTC

v_gene: TRBV5-8
d_gene: TRBD1
j_gene: TRBJ1-5
abundance: .
CDR3aa: CASSLGGQGGGQPQHF
CDR3nt: TGTGCCAGCAGCTTGGGGGGACAGGGTGGAGGTCAGCCCCAGCATTTT

v_gene: TRBV6-1
d_gene: .
j_gene: TRBJ2-5
abundance: .
CDR3aa: CASSDSTETQYF
CDR3nt: TGTGCCAGCAGTGACTCGACAGAGACCCAGTACTTC

v_gene: TRBV7-8
d_gene: .
j_gene: TRBJ1-3
abundance: many
CDR3aa: CASSLAPRDGGNTIYF
CDR3nt: TGTGCCAGCAGCTTAGCGCCCAGGGACGGGGGGAACACCATATATTTT

v_gene: TRBV30
d_gene: .
j_gene: TRBJ1-2
abundance: many
CDR3aa: CAWSTLNYTF
CDR3nt: TGTGCCTGGAGTACATTGAACTACACCTTC

v_gene: TRBV5-6
d_gene: .
j_gene: TRBJ1-1
abundance: .
CDR3aa: CASSLGGRSEAFF
CDR3nt: TGTGCCAGCAGCTTGGGCGGTCGGTCTGAAGCTTTCTTT

v_gene: TRBV28
d_gene: TRBD2
j_gene: TRBJ2-2
abundance: .
CDR3aa: CASSLLTSGAGELFF
CDR3nt: TGTGCCAGCAGTTTATTGACTAGCGGGGCCGGGGAGCTGTTTTTT

v_gene: TRBV10-3
d_gene: .
j_gene: TRBJ2-1
abundance: .
CDR3aa: CAISDSRGTGDEQFF
CDR3nt: TGTGCCATCAGTGACTCCCGGGGGACGGGGGATGAGCAGTTCTTC

v_gene: TRBV9
d_gene: .
j_gene: TRBJ2-7
abundance: .
CDR3aa: CASSVDGVREQYF
CDR3nt: TGTGCCAGCAGCGTAGACGGGGTTCGCGAGCAGTACTTC

v_gene: TRBV7-2
d_gene: .
j_gene: TRBJ2-7
abundance: .
CDR3aa: CASSPREGGIPPYEQYF
CDR3nt: TGTGCCAGCAGTCCTAGGGAGGGGGGAATTCCACCCTACGAGCAGTACTTC

v_gene: TRBV5-1
d_gene: .
j_gene: TRBJ1-1
abundance: .
CDR3aa: CASSLVIREGNTEAFF
CDR3nt: TGCGCCAGCAGCTTGGTGATCCGTGAGGGGAACACTGAAGCTTTCTTT

v_gene: TRBV6-1
d_gene: .
j_gene: TRBJ1-5
abundance: few
CDR3aa: CASSESGRAGNQPQHF
CDR3nt: TGTGCCAGCAGTGAATCGGGAAGGGCGGGCAATCAGCCCCAGCATTTT

v_gene: TRBV9
d_gene: .
j_gene: TRBJ2-5
abundance: .
CDR3aa: CASSVGGSKETQYF
CDR3nt: TGTGCCAGCAGCGTAGGCGGCTCTAAAGAGACCCAGTACTTC

v_gene: TRBV5-1
d_gene: .
j_gene: TRBJ1-2
abundance: .
CDR3aa: CASSLDGELGYTF
CDR3nt: TGCGCCAGCAGCTTGGACGGAGAACTTGGCTACACCTTC

v_gene: TRBV10-3
d_gene: TRBD1
j_gene: TRBJ1-5
abundance: .
CDR3aa: CAISTGGASLNQPQHF
CDR3nt: TGTGCCATCAGTACAGGGGGCGCATCCTTAAATCAGCCCCAGCATTTT

v_gene: TRBV2
d_gene: .
j_gene: TRBJ2-5
abundance: .
CDR3aa: CASSGRWSETQYF
CDR3nt: TGTGCCAGCAGTGGACGGTGGTCGGAGACCCAGTACTTC

v_gene: TRBV19
d_gene: .
j_gene: TRBJ2-3
abundance: .
CDR3aa: CASSPLRTDTQYF
CDR3nt: TGTGCCAGTAGCCCACTACGCACAGATACGCAGTATTTT

v_gene: TRBV6-6
d_gene: .
j_gene: TRBJ2-1
abundance: .
CDR3aa: CASRTESYNEQFF
CDR3nt: TGTGCCAGCAGGACGGAATCCTACAATGAGCAGTTCTTC

v_gene: TRBV5-4
d_gene: .
j_gene: TRBJ2-7
abundance: .
CDR3aa: CASSTRGGGVYEQYF
CDR3nt: TGTGCCAGCAGCACCCGGGGAGGAGGAGTCTACGAGCAGTACTTC